These T cell receptor beta chains were read from a single sample in a study of CD8+ T cells in alopecia areata. This table comes from immunoSEQ multiplex PCR, and its TCRdb copy is limited to in-frame clones, with some not included. The repertoire holds 60,000 to 85,000 clones, with roughly 28% as singletons. The material was CD8+ T cells sorted from blood, obtained at week 4, from a patient treated with tofacitinib. The source is a human donor with alopecia areata. The CDR3 runs from the conserved cysteine through the conserved F or W. D genes are given only for firm matches. Not all rows give a size; the values are once, few, many and, for expanded clones, a class.

D	V	J	size	DNA	CDR3
TRBD2	TRBV11-2	TRBJ2-5	NA	TGTGCCAGCAGCGTAACTAGCGGAGGAGAGACCCAGTACTTC	CASSVTSGGETQYF
NA	TRBV29-1	TRBJ2-3	few	TGCAGCGTTGGGTTTTCGGGAGTGGCAGATACGCAGTATTTT	CSVGFSGVADTQYF
NA	TRBV7-6	TRBJ2-7	NA	TGTGCCAGCAGCTTAGGGATCGAGAGCTCCTACGAGCAGTACTTC	CASSLGIESSYEQYF
TRBD2	TRBV2	TRBJ2-3	NA	TGTGCCAGCAGACACCCGGGACTAGCAGGAGATACGCAGTATTTT	CASRHPGLAGDTQYF
TRBD1	TRBV29-1	TRBJ2-7	NA	TGCAGCGTCCGGGACAGGACCTACGAGCAGTACTTC	CSVRDRTYEQYF
TRBD1	TRBV28	TRBJ2-4	many	TGTGCCAGCAGTACATACAGGGGTGAAAACATTCAGTACTTC	CASSTYRGENIQYF
NA	TRBV7-9	TRBJ1-1	NA	TGTGCCAGCAGCTTGGGTTCTGAAGCTTTCTTT	CASSLGSEAFF
TRBD1	TRBV7-9	TRBJ2-1	NA	TGTGCCAGCAGCTTAGGGCCGGGACAGTACAATGAGCAGTTCTTC	CASSLGPGQYNEQFF
NA	TRBV29-1	TRBJ2-7	few	TGCAGCGGGGGGGACAGTGGATACGAGCAGTACTTC	CSGGDSGYEQYF
TRBD2	TRBV7-9	TRBJ2-3	few	TGTGCCAGCAGCTCCCTCCAGCGGGAGCCCCCAGATACGCAGTATTTT	CASSSLQREPPDTQYF
NA	TRBV4-1	TRBJ2-7	few	TGCGCCAGCAGCCAAGAGGGGGGAGCGGCCCCTTACGAGCAGTACTTC	CASSQEGGAAPYEQYF
NA	TRBV29-1	TRBJ2-1	few	TGCAGCGTTCGTGGGAAGACCTTCGAACAATTCGAGCAGTTCTTC	CSVRGKTFEQFEQFF
TRBD2	TRBV12-5	TRBJ2-5	NA	TGTGCTAGTGGAAAGGGACTACAAGAGACCCAGTACTTC	CASGKGLQETQYF
TRBD1	TRBV15	TRBJ2-5	few	TGTGCCACCAGCTCGGACAGGGGGCAGGAGACCCAGTACTTC	CATSSDRGQETQYF
TRBD2	TRBV29-1	TRBJ2-1	few	TGCAGCGTTGCCGGGACTAGCGGGGGCACATCCTACAATGAGCAGTTCTTC	CSVAGTSGGTSYNEQFF
NA	TRBV4-1	TRBJ2-1	few	TGCGCCAGCAGCCAGGTACTAGACTCGAATGAGCAGTTCTTC	CASSQVLDSNEQFF
NA	TRBV19	TRBJ1-5	NA	TGTGCCAGTAGTATCGGCCCTCTATCCGATCAGCCCCAGCATTTT	CASSIGPLSDQPQHF
NA	TRBV29-1	TRBJ2-2	NA	TGCAGCGTTGATGCCAACTCGAACACCGGGGAGCTGTTTTTT	CSVDANSNTGELFF
NA	TRBV25-1	TRBJ2-6	NA	TGTGCCAGCAGTTGGACCGGGTACTCCGGGGCCAACGTCCTGACTTTC	CASSWTGYSGANVLTF
NA	TRBV30	TRBJ2-7	NA	TGTGCCTGGGGGAGCGCTTACGAGCAGTACTTC	CAWGSAYEQYF
TRBD1	TRBV4-1	TRBJ1-5	few	TGCGCCAGCAGCCCCCGACAGGGATCGGGTCAGCCCCAGCATTTT	CASSPRQGSGQPQHF
NA	TRBV6-5	TRBJ1-1	NA	TGTGCCAGCGGGGTCGGGATGAACACTGAAGCTTTCTTT	CASGVGMNTEAFF
TRBD1	TRBV2	TRBJ1-2	NA	TGTGCCAGCAGTGGGACAGGGAGGTATGGCTACACCTTC	CASSGTGRYGYTF
TRBD1	TRBV10-3	TRBJ1-2	once	TGTGCCACCCATCCGGGGACAGGGGGGAGTGGCTACACCTTC	CATHPGTGGSGYTF
NA	TRBV7-2	TRBJ2-1	once	TGTGCCAGCAGCTTAGCCCCCCGTCCGGACGTTGTGAGGAATGAGCAGTTCTTC	CASSLAPRPDVVRNEQFF
NA	TRBV6-6	TRBJ2-7	few	TGTGCCAGCAGCCCAGGACGGTACGAGCAGTACTTC	CASSPGRYEQYF
NA	TRBV7-2	TRBJ2-1	NA	TGTGCCAGCAGCGAAACGCGGGGCTACAATGAGCAGTTCTTC	CASSETRGYNEQFF
TRBD1	TRBV4-1	TRBJ2-3	few	TGCGCCAGCAGCCAGTTCCACCGGACAGGGGATACGCAGTATTTT	CASSQFHRTGDTQYF
NA	TRBV30	TRBJ1-1	few	TGTGCCTGGTGCTTAGACGGAATTGAAGCTTTCTTT	CAWCLDGIEAFF
NA	TRBV2	TRBJ2-7	few	TGTGCCAGCAGCCCTGAGGACAGTTCCTACGAGCAGTACTTC	CASSPEDSSYEQYF
TRBD1	TRBV4-1	TRBJ1-1	NA	TGCGCCAGCAGCCAAGATTCAACAGGGGGCGGGGAAGCTTTCTTT	CASSQDSTGGGEAFF
NA	TRBV20-1	TRBJ2-7	NA	TGCAGTGGAGGATACGAGCAGTACTTC	CSGGYEQYF
NA	TRBV4-1	TRBJ1-1	NA	TGCGCCAGCAGCCAAGCAGGATTATACACTGAAGCTTTCTTT	CASSQAGLYTEAFF
TRBD2	TRBV2	TRBJ2-5	few	TGTGCCAGCAGTCTAAACTCTCTAGCGGGGGGTGAGACCCAGTACTTC	CASSLNSLAGGETQYF
NA	TRBV14	TRBJ2-1	few	TGTGCCAGCAGCCTCCTACCCCTACGCGGTAGCTCCTACAATGAGCAGTTCTTC	CASSLLPLRGSSYNEQFF
NA	TRBV30	TRBJ2-7	once	TGTGCCTGGAGTGTGGTGGGACCCGAGCAGTACTTC	CAWSVVGPEQYF
NA	TRBV5-1	TRBJ1-2	once	TGCGCCAGCAGCTTGACAGGGAGTAACTATGGCTACACCTTC	CASSLTGSNYGYTF
NA	TRBV2	TRBJ2-3	NA	TGTGCCAGCAGCTTAGCCAGCGGGCTTGATACGCAGTATTTT	CASSLASGLDTQYF
NA	TRBV29-1	TRBJ2-3	NA	TGCAGCGTTGAAAACATGGTGGAGGCAGATACGCAGTATTTT	CSVENMVEADTQYF
NA	TRBV9	TRBJ1-1	NA	TGTGCCAGCAGCGAGGGGACAAACACTGAAGCTTTCTTT	CASSEGTNTEAFF
NA	TRBV30	TRBJ1-2	NA	TGTGCCTGGTATAGCTATGGCTACACCTTC	CAWYSYGYTF
NA	TRBV29-1	TRBJ2-1	NA	TGCAGCGCGATACACCTAAGCTCCTCCTACAATGAGCAGTTCTTC	CSAIHLSSSYNEQFF
NA	TRBV25-1	TRBJ2-2	NA	TGTGCCAGCAGTGGCGACACCGGGGAGCTGTTTTTT	CASSGDTGELFF
NA	TRBV6-1	TRBJ2-7	NA	TGTGCCAGCAGGGAATGGGTGTCGGGTACCTACGAGCAGTACTTC	CASREWVSGTYEQYF
NA	TRBV25-1	TRBJ1-1	NA	TGTGCCAGCAGTGAGCGGGCAGGCAGGATGAACACTGAAGCTTTCTTT	CASSERAGRMNTEAFF
NA	TRBV4-3	TRBJ2-5	few	TGCGCCAGCAGCCAGGATAGGTGGGGCAGAAAAGAGACCCAGTACTTC	CASSQDRWGRKETQYF
TRBD1	TRBV7-8	TRBJ2-3	NA	TGTGCCAGCAGTTTGGGGACAGCTAGCACAGATACGCAGTATTTT	CASSLGTASTDTQYF
NA	TRBV30	TRBJ1-4	NA	TGTGCCTGGAAAAACAGGTTGATTAATGAAAAACTGTTTTTT	CAWKNRLINEKLFF
NA	TRBV27	TRBJ1-2	NA	TGTGCCAGCAGTTTATCGGCAGGCTTCTATGGCTACACCTTC	CASSLSAGFYGYTF
NA	TRBV15	TRBJ1-5	NA	TGTGCCACCAGCAAAGAGGGCTTGGGGAATCAGCCCCAGCATTTT	CATSKEGLGNQPQHF
NA	TRBV9	TRBJ2-3	NA	TGTGCCAGCAGCCCTACAGGCACAGATACGCAGTATTTT	CASSPTGTDTQYF
NA	TRBV19	TRBJ1-1	NA	TGTGCCACCGGAATACTTGAAGCTTTCTTT	CATGILEAFF